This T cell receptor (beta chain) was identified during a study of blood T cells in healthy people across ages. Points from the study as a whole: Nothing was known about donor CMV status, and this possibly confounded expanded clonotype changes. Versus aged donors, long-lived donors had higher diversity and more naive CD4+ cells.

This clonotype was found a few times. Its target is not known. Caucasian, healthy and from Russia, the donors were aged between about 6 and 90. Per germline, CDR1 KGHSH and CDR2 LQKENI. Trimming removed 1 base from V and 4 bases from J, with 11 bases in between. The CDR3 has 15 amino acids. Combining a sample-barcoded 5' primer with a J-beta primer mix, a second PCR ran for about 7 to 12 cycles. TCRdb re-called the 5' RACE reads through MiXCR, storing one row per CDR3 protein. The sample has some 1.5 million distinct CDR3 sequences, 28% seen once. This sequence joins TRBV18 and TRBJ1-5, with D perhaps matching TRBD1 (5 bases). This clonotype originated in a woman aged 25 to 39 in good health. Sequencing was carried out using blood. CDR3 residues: CASSPQGSRNQPQHF. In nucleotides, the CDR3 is TGTGCCAGCTCACCACAGGGGAGTAGGAATCAGCCCCAGCATTTT. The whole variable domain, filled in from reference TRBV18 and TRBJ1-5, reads NAGVMQNPRHLVRRRGQEARLRCSPMKGHSHVYWYRQLPEEGLKFMVYLQKENIIDESGMPKERFSAEFPKEGPSILRIQQVVRGDSAAYFCASSPQGSRNQPQHFGDGTRLSIL.